The 21 T cell receptor beta chains reported below all come from one sample, sequenced in a study of blood T cell repertoires in COVID-19. Clones were read by immunoSEQ multiplex PCR, and TCRdb kept only the in-frame ones, dropping some. The sample includes more than 200,000 clones, more than 75% seen only once; the top ten take around 7.4%. Sequences were obtained from PBMCs or T cells enriched from blood (not recorded which). These TCRs come from a woman in her forties with acute COVID-19.

The chain uses TRBV4-2 and TRBJ2-7, with D possibly TRBD1 on 6 matching bases. Germline loops: CDR1 LGHNA, CDR2 YNFKEQ. The V end was cut by 2 bases, the J end by 6 bases, with 11 bases between. The CDR3 is 13 residues long. The CDR3 spells CASSQLRGGEQYF. CDR3 bases: TGTGCCAGCAGCCAATTGCGAGGGGGCGAGCAGTACTTC.

The chain has TRBV10-3 and TRBJ1-1; weak D call: TRBD1 (5 bases). Trimming left V 0 bases short and J 6 bases short, with 17 bases between. The length of the CDR3 is 16 residues. CDR1 and CDR2 from the germline V gene are ENHRY and SYGVKD. The CDR3, as DNA: TGTGCCATCAGTGAGTCGATGGAGGGAAAGGGACCTGAAGCTTTCTTT. It yields the protein CAISESMEGKGPEAFF.

There are a few counts of this clone. The V call is TRBV7-2, the J call TRBJ1-6, with 7 bases fitting TRBD1. From germline, CDR1 is SGHTA and CDR2 FQGNSA. The CDR3 covers 14 residues. Trimming at V came to 5 bases and at J to 7 bases, leaving 5 bases not matched to a gene. The CDR3 region is CASSATGQNSPLHF. The CDR3 DNA reads TGTGCCAGCAGCGCGACGGGACAGAATTCACCCCTCCACTTT.

The count of this clone is one. The CDR3 nucleotides read TGCGCCAGCAGCCAAGGTGTAGTGGCGGGGACCCAGTACTTC. It encodes CASSQGVVAGTQYF. The V gene is TRBV4-1, the J gene TRBJ2-5; weak D call: TRBD2 (5 bases). Deletions cut 1 base from V and 7 bases from J, with 13 bases between. The CDR3 has 14 residues. Germline values: CDR1 MGHRA, CDR2 YSYEKL.

This chain links TRBV7-9 with TRBJ2-2; 8 bases line up with TRBD2. V shed 11 bases and J 0 bases; nucleotides not matched to a gene: 2. This CDR3 has 13 residues. Germline V gene sequence: CDR1 SEHNR, CDR2 FQNEAQ (reference sequence). CDR3 in amino acids: CAGGLANTGELFF. The DNA of the CDR3 is TGTGCCGGGGGACTAGCGAACACCGGGGAGCTGTTTTTT. Together with reference TRBV7-9 and TRBJ2-2, the CDR3 gives the full variable domain: DTGVSQNPRHKITKRGQNVTFRCDPISEHNRLYWYRQTLGQGPEFLTYFQNEAQLEKSRLLSDRFSAERPKGSFSTLEIQRTEQGDSAMYLCAGGLANTGELFFGEGSRLTVL.

V gene TRBV5-5 combines with J gene TRBJ2-3; 10 bases fit TRBD2. CDR3 length: 16 amino acids. CDR1 is SGHKS and CDR2 is YYEKEE in the germline V gene (reference sequence). J gave up 7 bases and V 0 bases, and 8 bases lay outside the gene matches. The CDR3 sequence: CASSLGGSGRINTQYF. The CDR3 DNA follows: TGTGCCAGCAGCTTGGGCGGTAGCGGGAGGATAAATACGCAGTATTTT.

The chain uses TRBV6-5 and TRBJ1-4; D unresolved. CDR1 is MNHEY and CDR2 is SVGAGI in the germline V gene. Trimming cost V 2 bases and J 4 bases, with 8 bases left between them. The CDR3 extends over 14 amino acids. This chain's CDR3 is CASSYRGFNEKLFF. The CDR3 DNA is TGTGCCAGCAGTTACCGCGGATTTAATGAAAAACTGTTTTTT.

The chain carries TRBV29-1 and TRBJ1-1; D may be TRBD1 (6 bases). V gave up 3 bases and J gave up 5 bases, with 10 bases separating them. Germline CDR1 is SQVTM and CDR2 is ANQGSEA. This CDR3 has 12 amino acids. Written as DNA, the CDR3 is TGCAGCGTTGATCTAGGGGGAACTGAAGCTTTCTTT. Its translation: CSVDLGGTEAFF.

There are a few counts of this clone. The chain has TRBV27 and TRBJ2-1; 13 nucleotides align to TRBD2. CDR3 length: 16 amino acids. The germline V gene encodes CDR1 MNHEY and CDR2 SMNVEV (reference sequence). J was trimmed by 6 bases and V by 6 bases; bases with no gene match: 8. CDR3: CASSRLAGGPGNEQFF. DNA of the CDR3: TGTGCCAGCAGCCGACTAGCGGGAGGACCCGGCAATGAGCAGTTCTTC.

The chain has TRBV30 and TRBJ1-4; D unclear. Trimming took off 0 bases at V and 0 bases at J, with 8 bases between the two ends. The germline V gene encodes CDR1 GTSNPN and CDR2 SVGIG (reference sequence). The length of the CDR3 is 15 residues. This CDR3 is CAWSVLAATNEKLFF. The CDR3 DNA reads TGTGCCTGGAGTGTACTTGCCGCAACTAATGAAAAACTGTTTTTT.

The chain carries TRBV19 and TRBJ2-6, with a weak D call TRBD2 (6 bases). CDR1 and CDR2 from the germline V gene are LNHDA and SQIVND (reference sequence). Trimming pared 5 bases from V and 1 base from J, leaving 6 bases between. This CDR3 has 14 residues. CDR3 nucleotide sequence: TGTGCCAGTAGTGCGGGGTCTGGGGCCAACGTCCTGACTTTC. Protein: CASSAGSGANVLTF. Full variable domain (rest looked up from reference TRBV19 and TRBJ2-6): DGGITQSPKYLFRKEGQNVTLSCEQNLNHDAMYWYRQDPGQGLRLIYYSQIVNDFQKGDIAEGYSVSREKKESFPLTVTSAQKNPTAFYLCASSAGSGANVLTFGAGSRLTVL.

This chain joins TRBV6-5 and TRBJ1-1, with 9 bases that match TRBD1. CDR1 and CDR2 from the germline V gene are MNHEY and SVGAGI. The ends lost 6 bases at V and 4 bases at J; junction bases unmatched: 6. There are 14 residues in the CDR3. The CDR3 sequence is CASRLQGARTEAFF. The CDR3 DNA sequence: TGTGCCAGCAGGCTACAGGGGGCGCGCACTGAAGCTTTCTTT.

This clone has only a few counts. This chain connects TRBV20-1 to TRBJ1-6; D unresolved. There are 11 residues in the CDR3. Deletions cut 3 bases from V and 14 bases from J, with 11 bases between. The germline V gene encodes CDR1 DFQATT and CDR2 SNEGSKA (reference sequence). This chain's CDR3 is CSASEGLTLHF. Written as DNA, the CDR3 is TGCAGTGCTAGCGAGGGTCTAACCCTCCACTTT.

The rearrangement joins TRBV6-1 to TRBJ2-7, with 10 nucleotides matching TRBD2. Per germline, CDR1 MNHNS and CDR2 SASEGT. CDR3 size: 21 residues. Germline trimming cut 1 base from V and 0 bases from J; bases unmatched to any gene: 18. CDR3 amino acids: CASSEVIVLAGRLADSYEQYF. DNA for the CDR3: TGTGCCAGCAGTGAAGTGATAGTACTAGCGGGGCGCCTCGCCGACTCCTACGAGCAGTACTTC.

This clone was found many times. The genes are TRBV2 and TRBJ2-5, with D possibly TRBD1 on 5 matching bases. This CDR3 comprises 14 residues. Germline V gene sequence: CDR1 SNHLY, CDR2 FYNNEI. V lost 1 base, J lost 7 bases, and 13 bases lay in between. This CDR3 reads CASSEVPGPSTQYF. CDR3 in DNA: TGTGCCAGCAGTGAAGTGCCAGGGCCCTCGACCCAGTACTTC.

The J gene is TRBJ2-2, the V gene TRBV28, with 13 bases lining up with TRBD2. The ends lost 1 base at V and 5 bases at J; junction bases unmatched: 7. The CDR3 is made up of 18 amino acids. Germline V gene lookup returns CDR1 MDHEN and CDR2 SYDVKM. For the CDR3, the DNA is TGTGCCAGCAGTTTATTGACTAGCGGGAGGCTCCGGACCGGGGAGCTGTTTTTT. Protein sequence: CASSLLTSGRLRTGELFF.

This chain's CDR3 is CAISSGGSSYEQYF. The CDR3 DNA reads as TGTGCCATCTCTAGCGGGGGTAGCTCCTACGAGCAGTACTTC. The rearrangement uses TRBV10-3 and TRBJ2-7; TRBD2 aligns across 10 bases. The CDR3 is 14 amino acids. The germline gives CDR1 ENHRY, CDR2 SYGVKD. Unmatched junction bases numbered 4, after V lost 8 bases and J lost 0 bases.

V usage is TRBV11-2 and J usage is TRBJ1-2; D not resolved. The V and J ends lost 5 bases and 5 bases respectively, with 18 bases between them. CDR1 is SGHAT and CDR2 is FQNNGV in the germline V gene. This CDR3 comprises 15 residues. In DNA, the CDR3 is TGTGCCAGCAGCCCGAGCCTAAATGCCTTGTATGGCTACACCTTC. Protein product: CASSPSLNALYGYTF.

The chain uses TRBV7-3 and TRBJ2-5; TRBD2 agrees at 12 bases. In germline, CDR1 is SGHTA, CDR2 FQGTGA. CDR3 size: 15 residues. With 5 bases clipped from V and 4 bases from J, the junction kept 5 bases outside the gene matches. The CDR3 sequence is CASSPGLAGSETQYF. Here the CDR3 DNA reads TGTGCCAGCAGCCCAGGACTAGCGGGATCAGAGACCCAGTACTTC.

The V call is TRBV5-1, the J call TRBJ2-1; the match to TRBD1 covers 8 bases. This CDR3 has 17 amino acids. Germline assignment: CDR1 SGHRS and CDR2 YFSETQ. Trimming removed 7 bases from V and 10 bases from J; junction bases left unmatched: 22. CDR3 amino acids: CASVRLQGTGRSPEQFF. CDR3 DNA sequence: TGCGCCAGCGTTCGTCTGCAGGGGACAGGTCGTTCCCCGGAGCAGTTCTTC.

V usage is TRBV18 and J usage is TRBJ2-4, with D tentatively TRBD2 (6 bases). Germline V gene data show CDR1 as KGHSH and CDR2 as LQKENI. CDR3 length: 18 amino acids. Trimming took 2 bases from V and 3 from J, leaving 20 bases between them. The CDR3 DNA reads TGTGCCAGCTCACCAAAAACCGGGACTGAATTTGACAAAAACATTCAGTACTTC. It is translated as CASSPKTGTEFDKNIQYF.